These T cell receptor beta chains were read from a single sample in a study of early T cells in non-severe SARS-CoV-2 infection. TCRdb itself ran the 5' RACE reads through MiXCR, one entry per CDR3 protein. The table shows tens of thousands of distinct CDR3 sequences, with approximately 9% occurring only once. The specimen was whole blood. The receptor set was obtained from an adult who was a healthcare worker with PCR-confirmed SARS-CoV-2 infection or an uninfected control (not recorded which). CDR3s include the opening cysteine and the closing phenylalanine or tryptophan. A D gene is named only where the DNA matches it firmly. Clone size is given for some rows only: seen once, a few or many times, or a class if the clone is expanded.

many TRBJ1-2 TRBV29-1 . TGCAGCGTTGATCTAGCCACGGTTAACTATGGCTACACCTTC CSVDLATVNYGYTF
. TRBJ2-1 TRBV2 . TGTGCCAGCAGTGCTACCGGGACTCCGCCGCAGTTCTTC CASSATGTPPQFF
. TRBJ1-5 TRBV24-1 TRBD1 TGTGCCACCAGTGAGAACAGGGGGAGCAATCAGCCCCAGCATTTT CATSENRGSNQPQHF
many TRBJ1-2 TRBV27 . TGTGCCAGCAGTTTGGCACAGCCAAATTACTATGGCTACACCTTC CASSLAQPNYYGYTF
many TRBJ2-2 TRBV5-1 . TGCGCCAGCAGCTTAGTTCGGTCGAACACCGGGGAGCTGTTTTTT CASSLVRSNTGELFF
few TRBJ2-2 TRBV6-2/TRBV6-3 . TGTGCCAGCAGTCTTGCGATGGGCGGGGAGCTGTTTTTT CASSLAMGGELFF
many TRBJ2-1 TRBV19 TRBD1 TGTGCCAGCAAGAACAGGGGGGCTTACAATGAGCAGTTCTTC CASKNRGAYNEQFF
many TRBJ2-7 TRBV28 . TGTGCCAGCACAACCAAGGGGGCTAGCGTACCCTACGAGCAGTACTTC CASTTKGASVPYEQYF
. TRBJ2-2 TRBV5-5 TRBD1 TGTGCCAGCAGCTTGACAGGGGTTCGCGGGGAGCTGTTTTTT CASSLTGVRGELFF
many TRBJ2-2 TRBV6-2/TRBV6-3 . TGTGCCAGCAGTTACTCGGATTTTGGTCTCAACACCGGGGAGCTGTTTTTT CASSYSDFGLNTGELFF
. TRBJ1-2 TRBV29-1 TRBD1 TGCAGCGTTGCCGGGACAGAATATAGTGGGAACTATGGCTACACCTTC CSVAGTEYSGNYGYTF
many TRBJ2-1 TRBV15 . TGTGCCACCAGCAGAGGTCTGCCGGGACGGTCCTACAATGAGCAGTTCTTC CATSRGLPGRSYNEQFF
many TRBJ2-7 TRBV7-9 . TGTGCCAGCAGCCGGACAGATTACGAGCAGTACTTC CASSRTDYEQYF
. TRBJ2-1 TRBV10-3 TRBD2 TGTGCCATCAGTGAGAGGACTAGCGGCTCCAATGAGCAGTTCTTC CAISERTSGSNEQFF
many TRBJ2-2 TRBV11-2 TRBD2 TGTGCCAGCAGCCTCAGAGCGGGAGGGCCTCCCGGGGAGCTGTTTTTT CASSLRAGGPPGELFF
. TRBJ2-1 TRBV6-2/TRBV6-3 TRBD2 TGTGCCAGCAGTTCCCGGACTAGCGGGAGTTTTTCCTACAATGAGCAGTTCTTC CASSSRTSGSFSYNEQFF
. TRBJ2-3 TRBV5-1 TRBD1 TGCGCCAGCAGTTTCCTTCGGACAGGGTTGGCAGATACGCAGTATTTT CASSFLRTGLADTQYF
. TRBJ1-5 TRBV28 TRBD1 TGTGCCAGCAGTGCGGACAGGGCGGGGACACAGCCCCAGCATTTT CASSADRAGTQPQHF
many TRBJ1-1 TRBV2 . TGTGCCAGCAAGAGGCAGGACACTGAAGCTTTCTTT CASKRQDTEAFF
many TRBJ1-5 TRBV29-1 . TGCAGTCGGGGGGTTAGCAATCAGCCCCAGCATTTT CSRGVSNQPQHF
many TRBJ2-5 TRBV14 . . CASSPLSWETQYF
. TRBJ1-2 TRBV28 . TGTGCCAGCAGCCCAGCCGGGATGAGCTATGGCTACACCTTC CASSPAGMSYGYTF
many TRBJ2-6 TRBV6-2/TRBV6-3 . TGTGCCAGCGAGGGCGGCTCTGGGGCCAACGTCCTGACTTTC CASEGGSGANVLTF
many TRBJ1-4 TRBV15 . TGTGCCACCAGCAGAGATCCGAGGGCCGGTGGAAAACTGTTTTTT CATSRDPRAGGKLFF
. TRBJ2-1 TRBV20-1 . TGCAGTGCTAGATCTAGACTCTCCTACAATGAGCAGTTCTTC CSARSRLSYNEQFF
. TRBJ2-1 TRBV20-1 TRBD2 TGCAGTGCGGCGGGAGGCCCACAGAAGGAGCAGTTCTTC CSAAGGPQKEQFF
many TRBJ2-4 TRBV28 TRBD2 TGTGCCAGCAGTTTGGGACTAGCGGGAGTTCGCATTCAGTACTTC CASSLGLAGVRIQYF
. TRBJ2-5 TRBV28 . TGTGCCAGCAGTGTTAGGACCGGCGAGACCCAGTACTTC CASSVRTGETQYF
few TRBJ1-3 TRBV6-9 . TGTGCCAGTCAGTTGGCATTTAAAACCCCACTTAACCATTACTTCTGGGGATCTGGAAACACCATATATTTT CASQLAFKTPLNHYFWGSGNTIYF
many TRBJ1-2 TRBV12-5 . TGTGCTAGTGGTTTGGTACTCCTAGGCAGAAACTATGGCTACACCTTC CASGLVLLGRNYGYTF
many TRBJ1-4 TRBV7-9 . TGTGCCAGCAGCTTAGCGTCAGGGTATAATGAAAAACTGTTTTTT CASSLASGYNEKLFF
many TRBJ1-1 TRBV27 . TGTGCCAGCAGTTGGAGGGGCCTGGGGACTGAAGCTTTCTTT CASSWRGLGTEAFF
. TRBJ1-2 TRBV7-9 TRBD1 TGTGCCAGCAGCTCCATTCCAGGGACAGGCGATGGCTACACCTTC CASSSIPGTGDGYTF
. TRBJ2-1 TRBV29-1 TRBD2 TGCAGCTCAAATCGGGGGGGTGAGCAGTTCTTC CSSNRGGEQFF
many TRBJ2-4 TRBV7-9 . TGTGCCAGCTCCCCCAGGGGCTTTTACTCTGACAAAAACATTCAGTACTTC CASSPRGFYSDKNIQYF
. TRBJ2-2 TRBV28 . TGTGCCAGCAGGCCGACCCCTATAGGGGCTACCGGGGAGCTGTTTTTT CASRPTPIGATGELFF
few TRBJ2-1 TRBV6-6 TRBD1 TGTGCCAGCGTATGGGCACAGGGGGCGGTCCATGAGCAGTTCTTC CASVWAQGAVHEQFF
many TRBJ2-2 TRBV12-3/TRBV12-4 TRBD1 TGTGCCAGCAGTACGACAGGGACCGGGGAGCTGTTTTTT CASSTTGTGELFF
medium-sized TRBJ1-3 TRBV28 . TGTGCCAGCAGTCCACCGGGCTTGACCTCTGGAAACACCATATATTTT CASSPPGLTSGNTIYF
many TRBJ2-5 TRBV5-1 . TGCGCCAGCAGCTTGGAGGCCCGCGGAGAGACCCAGTACTTC CASSLEARGETQYF
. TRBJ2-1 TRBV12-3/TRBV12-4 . TGTGCCAGCAGCCTAGCTGAGGTAGTGAATGAGCAGTTCTTC CASSLAEVVNEQFF
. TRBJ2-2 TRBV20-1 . TGCAGTGCTCGACAGGTTAACACCGGGGAGCTGTTTTTT CSARQVNTGELFF
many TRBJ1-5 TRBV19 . TGTGCCAGTAGTACCTTGAACCGGGACAACAATCAGCCCCAGCATTTT CASSTLNRDNNQPQHF
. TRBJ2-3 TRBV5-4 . TGTGCCAGCAGCTTGCCCAGGGATGCAGATACGCAGTATTTT CASSLPRDADTQYF
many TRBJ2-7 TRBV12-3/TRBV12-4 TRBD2 TGTGCCAGCAGTTTCCGGACTAGCGGGAGCGCGGTCTACGAGCAGTACTTC CASSFRTSGSAVYEQYF